This T cell receptor (beta chain) was captured in a study of OX40 agonist ivuxolimab in advanced cancers. Here immunoSEQ multiplex PCR was the method, and the copy in TCRdb shows in-frame clones only, minus some. The sample contains 49,000 or so clones, more than 65% of which appear only once. V dropped 5 bases and J dropped 6; count of bases not matched to a gene: 11. This CDR3 region has 15 residues. CDR1 and CDR2 from the germline V gene are SGHTA and FQGTGA. This chain connects TRBV7-3 to TRBJ2-7, with TRBD2 matching over 9 bases. The sample consisted of CD4+ or CD8+ T cells sorted from blood, taken in a trial of the OX40 agonist ivuxolimab. This clonotype was obtained from an adult with an advanced solid tumor such as melanoma, head and neck, liver or kidney cancer. The CDR3 spells CASSPIGLANGEQYF. CDR3 DNA: TGTGCCAGCAGCCCCATTGGACTAGCGAATGGCGAGCAGTACTTC.